This TCR beta chain derives from a study of blood T cell repertoires in COVID-19 (dated by TCRdb to 2018 to 2020). In terms of the full investigation: Samples from collaborators originated in the United States, Italy and Spain and spanned both the acute and convalescent phases of COVID-19. Samples came from the ongoing ImmuneRACE study (first 160 participants) plus 1,254 subjects from 6 global collaborators. Sample metadata almost always included a de-identified subject ID, COVID-19 status, age in years and sex. The prospective study material was composed of cDNA or gDNA derived from T cells, B-cell-depleted T cells, or PBMCs. The dataset comprised deeply sampled blood TCRbeta repertoires from subjects exposed to, actively infected with, or recovered from COVID-19. The repertoires were released in a freely available public database meant as a resource for research on the immune response to SARS-CoV-2. Where HLA class I and class II types were available, the types were taken from metadata supplied by the sample provider, not from assay-based typing.

This clone turned up a few times. Its antigen has not been determined. Per-base qualities were not stored, and no clone one base away is much larger. Summary of the overall study and its limitations: The quantity of clinical and demographic metadata differed by source and by participant and was supplied without curation.

Each collaborating institution followed its own protocols to collect whole blood in K2EDTA tubes. For TCRbeta analysis, collaborators shipped samples in one of three forms: frozen whole blood, isolated PBMCs, or DNA extracted from either of those sample types. TCRbeta CDR3 regions were amplified from genomic DNA by means of the immunoSEQ Assay, a bias-controlled multiplex PCR. Turning to the authors' computational methods: Nucleated cell counts per sample were estimated from amplification of reference gene primers within the assay. To quantify the absolute abundance of each unique TCRbeta CDR3 rearrangement, sequence reads were collapsed and filtered. Productive Simpson clonality was computed per sample as the square root of Simpson's diversity index over productive rearrangements. As stored in TCRdb, this immuneACCESS dataset retains in-frame rearrangements with V and J assigned. A fraction of the clones does not appear; measured against another copy, unresolved V genes explain less than half of the discrepancy, and the remainder lacks a known reason. V and J calls and clone size come straight from that table; D and trimming were deduced from the DNA. Recorded for this sample are roughly 120,000 clones; approximately 84% of them occurred a single time. Of the sample, 3% to 4% is held by the ten largest clones.

From the cysteine through the phenylalanine, the CDR3 covers 19 amino acids. Only CDR3 DNA remains: 57 bases, in frame from the first base. Per the germline V gene, MNHEY is the CDR1 and SVGEGT is the CDR2. The germline V end is reduced by 5 bases and the J end by 3 bases; junction bases left unmatched: 21. The TCR sequence derives from a man aged 40-49 years with acute or convalescent COVID-19. In this chain, TRBV6-2 or TRBV6-3 is recombined with TRBJ2-7, with 8 bases aligning to TRBD1. Sample: peripheral blood. For the CDR3, the sequence is CASSPGLPAQGEGHYEQYF. The nucleotide sequence reads TGTGCCAGCAGTCCCGGTTTGCCCGCACAGGGGGAAGGCCACTACGAGCAGTACTTC.